Included here is one T cell receptor beta chain sequence, with context. Individuals aged roughly 18 to 95 years were recruited from some 26 US areas. The data belong to a study of blood T cell repertoires in COVID-19. Study as a whole: COVID-19 samples, acute and convalescent, were from the United States, Italy and Spain. Sources were T cells, B-cell-depleted T cells, or PBMCs; the material itself was cDNA or gDNA.

In the authors' workflow: Scientists estimated how many nucleated cells there were by amplifying reference gene primers. Assay used: immunoSEQ multiplex PCR; TCRdb lists only in-frame clones, some missing. Clone size and the V and J calls come from that table; the DNA yielded D and trimming. The repertoire includes about 180,000 clones, nearly 80% of them detected once, and approximately 15% sits in the top ten. This CDR3 region has 15 residues. Per the germline V gene, CDR1 is MGHRA and CDR2 is YSYEKL. J lost 2 bases, V lost 4 bases, and 5 bases had no gene match. V gene TRBV4-1 combines with J gene TRBJ1-5, with 7 bases that match TRBD1. Sequencing was performed on PBMCs or T cells enriched from blood (not recorded which). The receptor's source is a man aged 55 to 70 who had been exposed to COVID-19. The CDR3 DNA is TGCGCCAGCAGCCTTACCGGGACAGGCAATCAGCCCCAGCATTTT. It translates to CASSLTGTGNQPQHF.